The present entry profiles one T cell receptor beta chain with its context. These data come from a study of OX40 agonist ivuxolimab in advanced cancers. Study-wide context: Patients were given ivuxolimab, an antibody that agonizes OX40 (CD134). With a range of roughly 20 to 80, age averaged about 58 years, and roughly 80% were male.

TCRdb's table, derived via immunoSEQ multiplex PCR, lists solely in-frame clones and lacks some. This repertoire shows 15,000 to 20,000 clones, about 86% found once; its top ten account for roughly two fifths. This CDR3 region has 14 residues. Trimming cost V 1 base and J 1 base, with 4 bases left between them. CDR1 and CDR2 (germline): MGHDK, SYGVNS. The investigators sampled blood at baseline, at cycle 4 day 1, and at cycle 7 day 1. The rearrangement joins TRBV25-1 to TRBJ1-4; D uncertain. Sequencing was performed on CD4+ or CD8+ T cells sorted from blood, taken in a trial of the OX40 agonist ivuxolimab. This TCR derives from an adult with an advanced solid tumor such as melanoma, head and neck, liver or kidney cancer. CDR3 region: CASSESVTNEKLFF. In nucleotides, the CDR3 is TGTGCCAGCAGTGAATCGGTAACTAATGAAAAACTGTTTTTT.